The 32 T cell receptor beta chains reported below all come from one sample, sequenced in a study of cytomegalovirus exposure and HLA in healthy donors. The PCR had 60 Vbeta and 13 Jbeta primers. Assay used: immunoSEQ multiplex PCR; TCRdb lists only in-frame clones, some missing. The data contain approximately 270,000 clones, 80% of them singletons. The specimen sequenced was PBMCs. These receptors were taken from a girl aged 2 to 10 in good health and CMV-seronegative.

This clone has more than one count but fewer than ten. This chain uses TRBV13 with TRBJ1-1, with a tentative D call TRBD1 (5 bases). Per the germline V gene, CDR1 is PRHDT and CDR2 is FYEKMQ (reference sequence). Trimming cost V 5 bases and J 4 bases, with 14 bases left between them. This CDR3 is built from 14 residues. As DNA, the CDR3 is TGTGCCAGCAGCCCCCTGGGGGGAAGCACTGAAGCTTTCTTT. Its translation is CASSPLGGSTEAFF.

The chain combines TRBV11-2 with TRBJ2-1, with D possibly TRBD2 on 6 matching bases. Trimming pared 4 bases from V and 4 bases from J, leaving 11 bases between. In germline, CDR1 is SGHAT, CDR2 FQNNGV. The CDR3 contains 14 residues. CDR3 in amino acids: CASSSTGTYNEQFF. The CDR3 DNA reads TGTGCCAGCAGCTCGACCGGGACTTACAATGAGCAGTTCTTC.

The J gene is TRBJ2-7, the V gene TRBV15, with 8 bases matching TRBD1. V gave up 3 bases and J gave up 3 bases; unmatched junction bases: 7. The CDR3 runs to 15 residues. CDR1 and CDR2 (germline): LNHNV, YYDKDF (reference sequence). CDR3 nucleotide sequence: TGTGCCACCAGCAGGGCGGTGACAGGGGTCTACGAGCAGTACTTC. Amino acid sequence: CATSRAVTGVYEQYF.

This clone was seen only once. Other DNA sequences within the sample encode an identical CDR3. The chain links TRBV30 to TRBJ1-5; D is uncertain. Germline V CDR1 and CDR2: GTSNPN, SVGIG (reference sequence). There are 12 residues in the CDR3. V lost 1 base to trimming and J lost 6 bases, with 7 bases between them. The CDR3 coding sequence is TGTGCCTGGAGTGAGGCGGCTCAGCCCCAGCATTTT. It is translated as CAWSEAAQPQHF.

Only a few counts were recorded for this clone. The chain combines TRBV30 with TRBJ2-1; 8 bases map to TRBD1. The V gene's germline CDR1 is GTSNPN and CDR2 SVGIG (reference sequence). This CDR3 spans 14 amino acids. Trimming took 6 bases from V and 4 from J; bases not matched to a gene: 8. The CDR3 region has the DNA TGTGCCTGCAGGCCGGACAGGGAGTACAATGAGCAGTTCTTC. It translates to CACRPDREYNEQFF.

The genes are TRBV5-1 and TRBJ1-5, with 7 positions matching TRBD1. Germline V lookup: CDR1 SGHRS, CDR2 YFSETQ. This CDR3 comprises 14 residues. The junction had 3 bases not matched to a gene; V was cut back by 3 bases and J by 3 bases. As DNA, the CDR3 is TGCGCCAGCAGCTACGGGACAGACAATCAGCCCCAGCATTTT. Encoded protein: CASSYGTDNQPQHF.

This chain links TRBV30 with TRBJ2-5; D uncertain. With 0 bases removed from V and 1 base from J, the gap between germline ends came to 9 bases. CDR1 is GTSNPN, CDR2 SVGIG, per germline (reference sequence). The length of the CDR3 is 14 residues. The chain's CDR3 is CAWSVQSPQETQYF. The CDR3 bases are TGTGCCTGGAGTGTACAATCTCCCCAAGAGACCCAGTACTTC.

The V call is TRBV28, the J call TRBJ1-2; TRBD1 matches at 9 bases. Germline V gene lookup returns CDR1 MDHEN and CDR2 SYDVKM. Trimming took 5 bases from V and 7 from J; bases not matched to a gene: 8. The CDR3 spans 14 residues. As DNA, the CDR3 is TGTGCCAGCAGTAGTCCGGGACAGGGAGGTGGCTACACCTTC. Translation: CASSSPGQGGGYTF.

The chain is built from TRBV10-1 and TRBJ2-1, with 10 bases identical to TRBD1. The J segment lost 3 bases and the V segment lost 6 bases, leaving 5 bases of the junction unmatched. The CDR3 is 15 amino acids. Germline values: CDR1 WNHNN, CDR2 SYGVQD (reference sequence). CDR3 bases: TGCGCCAGCAGCCCCGGGACAGGGGACTACAATGAGCAGTTCTTC. The encoded protein is CASSPGTGDYNEQFF.

J is TRBJ2-7 and V is TRBV28, with TRBD1 identical over 8 bases. Germline CDR1 MDHEN, CDR2 SYDVKM. With V trimmed by 5 bases and J by 3 bases, 9 bases remained unmatched. The CDR3 sequence is 15 residues long. CDR3 in amino acids: CASSGGYGTGYEQYF. The CDR3 DNA reads TGTGCCAGCAGTGGGGGTTATGGGACAGGCTACGAGCAGTACTTC.

Concerning this clone itself: The same CDR3 also results from other DNA sequences found in this sample. This chain connects TRBV30 to TRBJ1-3, with a weak D call TRBD1 (5 bases). Between the trimmed V and J ends, which lost 0 bases and 1 base, there was a span of 7 bases. The germline gives CDR1 GTSNPN, CDR2 SVGIG (reference sequence). This CDR3 spans 14 amino acids. The DNA of the CDR3 is TGTGCCTGGAGTGTAGGGGTTTCTGGAAACACCATATATTTT. It specifies CAWSVGVSGNTIYF.

This chain connects TRBV5-6 to TRBJ1-4; TRBD1 agrees at 8 bases. This CDR3 has 15 amino acids. Germline assignment: CDR1 SGHDT and CDR2 YYEEEE. Trimming took 4 bases from V and 6 from J; bases not matched to a gene: 8. The CDR3 nucleotides are TGTGCCAGCAGCCCGCAGGGGGCGGGGGATGAAAAACTGTTTTTT. It specifies CASSPQGAGDEKLFF.

V usage is TRBV20-1 and J usage is TRBJ2-7, with D possibly TRBD2 on 5 matching bases. Germline lookup yields CDR1 DFQATT and CDR2 SNEGSKA (reference sequence). The CDR3 is 11 residues long. Between the trimmed V and J ends, which lost 4 bases and 2 bases, there was a span of 6 bases. The CDR3: CSATGAYEQYF. The DNA of the CDR3 is TGCAGTGCTACCGGGGCCTACGAGCAGTACTTC.

The V and J genes are TRBV7-6 and TRBJ1-3; TRBD1 might be the D (6 bases). The CDR3 consists of 16 residues. V lost 7 bases to trimming and J lost 2 bases, with 18 bases between them. Germline values: CDR1 SGHVS, CDR2 FNYEAQ. As DNA, the CDR3 is TGTGCCAGCACCCAAACCGGAGGGGGGGCTGGAAACACCATATATTTT. Protein: CASTQTGGGAGNTIYF.

The genes are TRBV27 and TRBJ2-3; 8 bases map to TRBD1. Losses at the gene ends were 5 bases for V and 9 bases for J; bases not matched to a gene: 4. Germline CDR1 and CDR2: MNHEY and SMNVEV (reference sequence). This CDR3 has 12 residues. CDR3 protein: CASSGQGATQYF. Written as DNA, the CDR3 is TGTGCCAGCAGTGGTCAGGGGGCAACGCAGTATTTT.

The chain has TRBV5-1 and TRBJ2-7; 12 bases align to TRBD2. The CDR3 extends over 16 amino acids. Germline trimming cut 4 bases from V and 0 bases from J; bases unmatched to any gene: 5. CDR1 is SGHRS, CDR2 YFSETQ, per germline. The CDR3 DNA reads TGCGCCAGCAGCCGGACTAGCGGGGCCCCCTCCTACGAGCAGTACTTC. As protein: CASSRTSGAPSYEQYF.

This clone has only a few counts. The rearrangement joins TRBV7-2 to TRBJ1-2; 8 bases map to TRBD1. Germline V gene lookup returns CDR1 SGHTA and CDR2 FQGNSA. The CDR3 spans 13 residues. J gave up 8 bases and V 4 bases, and 6 bases lay outside the gene matches. In nucleotides, the CDR3 is TGTGCCAGCAGCTCGACAGGGGTGGGGGGCTACACCTTC. It is translated as CASSSTGVGGYTF.

This clone showed up just a few times. This chain uses TRBV19 with TRBJ1-1; no clear D. Germline V CDR1 and CDR2: LNHDA, SQIVND (reference sequence). With 0 bases removed from V and 3 bases from J, the gap between germline ends came to 11 bases. This CDR3 comprises 15 residues. The CDR3 here is CASSIDLWGDTEAFF. CDR3 DNA: TGTGCCAGTAGTATAGATCTATGGGGAGACACTGAAGCTTTCTTT.

This clone was recorded a few times. The rearrangement uses TRBV4-1 and TRBJ2-7; D gene unclear. There are 16 residues in the CDR3. The V end was cut by 0 bases, the J end by 3 bases, with 15 bases between. CDR1 and CDR2 (germline): MGHRA, YSYEKL. CDR3 in DNA: TGCGCCAGCAGCCAAGACCTTCCGCTAGTTAGCTACGAGCAGTACTTC. Encoded protein: CASSQDLPLVSYEQYF.

This clone showed up just once. The J gene is TRBJ2-7, the V gene TRBV6-5, with 9 bases fitting TRBD2. Germline CDR1 reads MNHEY; CDR2 reads SVGAGI. The CDR3 has 14 amino acids. Trimming cost V 6 bases and J 2 bases; bases outside gene matches: 5. The CDR3, as DNA: TGTGCCAGCAGGCGACTAGCGGTAACCTACGAGCAGTACTTC. Translated: CASRRLAVTYEQYF.

V gene TRBV4-2 combines with J gene TRBJ1-4; a weak D match, TRBD1 (5 bases). CDR1 is LGHNA and CDR2 is YNFKEQ in the germline V gene. CDR3 size: 16 residues. Trimming took off 3 bases at V and 8 bases at J, with 19 bases between the two ends. The CDR3 protein is CASSHQRGPQAEKLFF. In DNA, the CDR3 is TGTGCCAGCAGCCATCAGCGGGGACCGCAGGCAGAAAAACTGTTTTTT.

In this sample, this clone turned up a few times. This chain joins TRBV1 and TRBJ2-3; the D call of TRBD1 is as the table states it, not checked on the DNA. TRBV1 counts as a pseudogene. CDR3 size: 17 residues. This CDR3 reads CTSSPSGRQGATDTQYF. DNA of the CDR3: TGCACCAGCAGCCCCTCCGGCCGACAGGGTGCCACAGATACGCAGTATTTT.

The rearrangement links TRBV28 to TRBJ1-4; D might be TRBD1 (5 bases). The V gene lost 5 bases and the J gene lost 6 bases, with 16 bases spanning the gap. Germline CDR1 is MDHEN and CDR2 is SYDVKM. This CDR3 contains 15 residues. The CDR3 is CASSLMGGLYEKLFF. DNA for the CDR3: TGTGCCAGCAGTCTCATGGGGGGGTTGTATGAAAAACTGTTTTTT. The full variable domain, its missing parts supplied by reference TRBV28 and TRBJ1-4, is DVKVTQSSRYLVKRTGEKVFLECVQDMDHENMFWYRQDPGLGLRLIYFSYDVKMKEKGDIPEGYSVSREKKERFSLILESASTNQTSMYLCASSLMGGLYEKLFFGSGTQLSVL.

The V and J genes are TRBV19 and TRBJ1-5, with a weak D call TRBD1 (5 bases). The CDR3 has 15 amino acids. Trimming took off 6 bases at V and 5 bases at J, with 17 bases between the two ends. Per the germline V gene, CDR1 is LNHDA and CDR2 is SQIVND (reference sequence). CDR3: CASSPLGGGDQPQHF. The CDR3, as DNA: TGTGCCAGTAGCCCCCTGGGGGGAGGAGATCAGCCCCAGCATTTT.

The chain couples TRBV5-1 to TRBJ1-1, with D perhaps TRBD1 (5 bases). The CDR3 runs to 15 residues. V was shortened by 3 bases and J by 4 bases, with 16 bases between the two germline ends. Germline V gene lookup returns CDR1 SGHRS and CDR2 YFSETQ. The CDR3 here is CASSSDPGMITEAFF. The CDR3 DNA is TGCGCCAGCAGCTCTGACCCAGGGATGATCACTGAAGCTTTCTTT.

The V call is TRBV6-5, the J call TRBJ1-2; D unresolved. Germline V gene lookup returns CDR1 MNHEY and CDR2 SVGAGI. V was trimmed by 1 base and J by 2 bases, leaving 8 bases between them. The CDR3 runs 14 residues. The CDR3 is CASSYYGWNYGYTF. The DNA for the CDR3 is TGTGCCAGCAGTTACTACGGTTGGAACTATGGCTACACCTTC.

The chain joins TRBV19 to TRBJ1-2, with 9 nucleotides matching TRBD1. V was clipped by 7 bases and J by 4 bases; unmatched bases: 7. The CDR3 length is 14 residues. Per germline, CDR1 LNHDA and CDR2 SQIVND (reference sequence). CDR3 DNA: TGTGCCAGTAATGATCGGGACAGGGCCTATGGCTACACCTTC. Translating it yields CASNDRDRAYGYTF.

This sequence joins TRBV9 and TRBJ2-3; possibly TRBD1 for D (6 bases). Germline V gene lookup returns CDR1 SGDLS and CDR2 YYNGEE. The CDR3 spans 15 residues. V dropped 0 bases and J dropped 5 bases, with 13 bases sitting between them. In DNA, the CDR3 is TGTGCCAGCAGCGTAGCTGGGGGCGGAGGAGATACGCAGTATTTT. Its translation: CASSVAGGGGDTQYF.

The chain is built from TRBV30 and TRBJ2-7; D may be TRBD2 (6 bases). V was trimmed by 2 bases and J by 7 bases, leaving 9 bases between them. This CDR3 spans 11 amino acids. Looked up from germline, CDR1 is GTSNPN and CDR2 is SVGIG (reference sequence). The chain's CDR3 is CAWSMGGEQYF. In nucleotides, the CDR3 is TGTGCCTGGAGTATGGGGGGTGAGCAGTACTTC.

The rearrangement uses TRBV20-1 and TRBJ1-1, with a weak D call TRBD1 (5 bases). The CDR3 sequence is 11 residues long. The germline gives CDR1 DFQATT, CDR2 SNEGSKA (reference sequence). With 2 bases removed from V and 6 bases from J, the gap between germline ends came to 7 bases. The CDR3 DNA is TGCAGTGCTAGAATACAGGCTGAAGCTTTCTTT. This encodes CSARIQAEAFF.

The chain links TRBV4-1 to TRBJ2-2; 8 bases match TRBD1. The CDR3 contains 17 residues. Germline V gene data show CDR1 as MGHRA and CDR2 as YSYEKL. V lost 0 bases, J lost 4 bases, and 7 bases stayed unmatched. This chain's CDR3 is CASSQDEWQGATGELFF. In nucleotides, the CDR3 is TGCGCCAGCAGCCAAGATGAATGGCAGGGGGCCACCGGGGAGCTGTTTTTT.

The V and J genes are TRBV6-6 and TRBJ2-1; no firm D call. Trimming shortened V by 6 bases and J by 5 bases, and 5 bases separated the two germline ends. The CDR3 contains 11 residues. Germline lookup yields CDR1 MNHNY and CDR2 SVGAGI (reference sequence). This CDR3 reads CASRYNNEQFF. CDR3 coding DNA: TGTGCCAGCAGGTATAACAATGAGCAGTTCTTC.